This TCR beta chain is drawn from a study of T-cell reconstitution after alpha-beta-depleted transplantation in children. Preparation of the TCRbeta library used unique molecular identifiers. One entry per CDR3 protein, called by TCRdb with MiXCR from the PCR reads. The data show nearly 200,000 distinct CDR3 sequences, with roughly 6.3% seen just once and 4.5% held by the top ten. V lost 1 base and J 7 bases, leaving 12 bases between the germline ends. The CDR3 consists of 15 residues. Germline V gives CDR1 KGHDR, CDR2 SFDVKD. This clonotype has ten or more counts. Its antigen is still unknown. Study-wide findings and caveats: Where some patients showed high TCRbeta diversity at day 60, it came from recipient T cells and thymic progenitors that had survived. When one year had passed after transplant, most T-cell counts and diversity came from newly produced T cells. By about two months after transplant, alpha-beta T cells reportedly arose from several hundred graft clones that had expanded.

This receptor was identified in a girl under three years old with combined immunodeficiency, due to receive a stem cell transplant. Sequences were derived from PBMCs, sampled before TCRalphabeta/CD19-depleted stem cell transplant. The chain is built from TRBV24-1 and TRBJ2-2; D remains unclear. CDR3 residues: CATSDLGGFGGELFF. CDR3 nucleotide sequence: TGTGCCACCAGTGATTTAGGTGGATTCGGCGGGGAGCTGTTTTTT.